What follows is one TCR beta chain and its context. Antigen specificity is unknown. The data originate from a study of CD4 T cells in relation to SARS-CoV-2 and coronaviruses. Study-wide context: PBMCs were cultured with antigen for over nine days before TCR beta sequencing. The negative reference was HIV-1 Nef peptide pool or peptide-free culture.

V trimming: 5 bases; J trimming: 2 bases; junction bases outside the gene matches: 7. The CDR3 extends over 15 amino acids. Germline loops: CDR1 SGHTA, CDR2 FQGNSA. Unexposed donor CD4+ T cells date from 2011-2018, before the COVID-19 pandemic. Isolation of CD4+ T cells took place after around eleven days in culture. Testing used SARS-CoV-2 S/N and four cold-coronavirus spikes on unexposed-donor CD4+ T cells, cells permitting. Here immunoSEQ multiplex PCR was the method, and the copy in TCRdb shows in-frame clones only, minus some. The sample includes 12,000 or so clones, approximately 80% of them seen just once.

Sequencing was done on a sample of CD4+ T cells from PBMCs, cultured in vitro. This chain connects TRBV7-2 to TRBJ2-3, with 7 bases identical to TRBD2. The clonotype comes from a human donor in good health. CDR3 loop: CASSPQRGPTDTQYF. The CDR3 DNA reads TGTGCCAGCAGCCCCCAGCGGGGACCCACAGATACGCAGTATTTT.